A selection of T cell receptor beta chains follows, all from one sample in a study of blood T cell repertoires in COVID-19. Using immunoSEQ multiplex PCR, the repertoire was profiled, and TCRdb retains in-frame clones only, with some absent. The sample includes 40,000 to 50,000 clones, roughly 90% of them seen just once. Source material: peripheral blood. All receptors come from a human donor in a cohort sampled during active COVID-19. Both conserved end residues are part of each CDR3. D genes are given only for firm matches. Size is omitted from some rows. Given values are once, few, many or a class for expanded clones.

D	V	size	J	length	CDR3	DNA
TRBD2	TRBV5-1	-	TRBJ2-2	13	CASGGLADGELFF	TGCGCCAGCGGGGGACTAGCGGACGGGGAGCTGTTTTTT
TRBD1	TRBV27	once	TRBJ1-1	14	CASSLYGTVTEAFF	TGTGCCAGCAGTTTATACGGGACAGTCACTGAAGCTTTCTTT
-	TRBV2	-	TRBJ1-4	13	CASSEQGWGGLFF	TGTGCCAGCAGTGAACAGGGCTGGGGTGGGCTGTTTTTT
TRBD1	TRBV28	-	TRBJ1-5	16	CASSSSGTGYNQPQHF	TGTGCCAGCAGTTCTTCTGGGACAGGGTACAATCAGCCCCAGCATTTT
-	TRBV5-1	-	TRBJ2-7	13	CASSLTSGYEQYF	TGCGCCAGCAGCTTGACCAGCGGCTACGAGCAGTACTTC
TRBD2	TRBV19	-	TRBJ2-6	17	CASSFAGRGSGANVLTF	TGTGCCAGTAGCTTCGCAGGGAGGGGCTCTGGGGCCAACGTCCTGACTTTC
-	TRBV4-2	-	TRBJ1-4	15	CASSQGQRPNEKLFF	TGTGCCAGCAGCCAAGGTCAGAGGCCTAATGAAAAACTGTTTTTT
TRBD1	TRBV19	-	TRBJ1-3	17	CASSISSRGFSGNTIYF	TGTGCCAGTAGTATATCCTCCAGGGGGTTCTCTGGAAACACCATATATTTT
-	TRBV28	-	TRBJ2-7	12	CASSSGLLEQYF	TGTGCCAGCAGCTCGGGACTGCTGGAGCAGTACTTC
-	TRBV5-4	-	TRBJ1-4	14	CASRPGATNEKLFF	TGTGCCAGCAGGCCAGGGGCAACTAATGAAAAACTGTTTTTT
-	TRBV5-1	-	TRBJ2-7	14	CASSSRDTLGEQYF	TGCGCCAGCAGCTCCCGGGACACCCTCGGGGAGCAGTACTTC
-	TRBV2	-	TRBJ1-5	15	CASRGGPAINQPQHF	TGTGCCAGCAGGGGCGGGCCAGCCATCAATCAGCCCCAGCATTTT
-	TRBV5-8	-	TRBJ1-1	12	CASSLWSTEAFF	TGTGCCAGCAGCTTGTGGAGCACTGAAGCTTTCTTT
-	TRBV6-1	-	TRBJ1-6	17	CASSATFGRINNSPLHF	TGTGCCAGCAGTGCGACCTTTGGGCGAATAAATAATTCACCCCTCCACTTT
TRBD1	TRBV28	-	TRBJ2-7	15	CASSLRQGASYEQYF	TGTGCCAGCAGTTTAAGGCAGGGGGCTTCCTACGAGCAGTACTTC
TRBD2	TRBV15	-	TRBJ2-5	13	CATSLAGQETQYF	TGTGCCACCAGTCTAGCGGGACAAGAGACCCAGTACTTC
-	TRBV5-1	-	TRBJ1-5	15	CASSSVPESNQPQHF	TGCGCCAGCAGCTCGGTGCCCGAGAGCAATCAGCCCCAGCATTTT
-	TRBV7-9	once	TRBJ2-2	14	CASSFGSNTGELFF	TGTGCCAGCAGCTTTGGCAGTAACACCGGGGAGCTGTTTTTT
TRBD1	TRBV5-6	-	TRBJ2-7	16	CASSVLGQGDSYEQYF	TGTGCCAGCAGCGTCCTGGGACAGGGGGATTCCTACGAGCAGTACTTC
-	TRBV7-9	-	TRBJ2-5	17	CASSSPRGYWGEETQYF	TGTGCCAGCAGCTCGCCAAGGGGATATTGGGGGGAAGAGACCCAGTACTTC